This TCR beta chain was sequenced for a study of OX40 agonist ivuxolimab in advanced cancers. Across the whole study: At 65% to 85% male, the cohort had a mean age of about 60 years, ranging from roughly 20 to 90.

In the case of this clone: What it binds is not known.

Produced via immunoSEQ multiplex PCR; TCRdb's table is partial and in-frame only. Here the sample spans some 74,000 clones, 85% being singletons. General study findings and limits: Determination of antigen specificity was not performed for the expanded peripheral T cells. Circulating CD4+ and CD8+ T cells showed clonal expansion by week 6 at 0.1 to 3.0 mg/kg.

The CDR3 is 14 amino acids. The germline V gene has CDR1 SGHTA and CDR2 FQGNSA. The V gene lost 4 bases and the J gene lost 0 bases, with 9 bases spanning the gap. Material: CD4+ or CD8+ T cells sorted from blood, obtained in a trial of the OX40 agonist ivuxolimab. The chain couples TRBV7-2 to TRBJ1-1; D remains ambiguous. This sequence was found in an adult with an advanced solid tumor such as melanoma, head and neck, liver or kidney cancer. The CDR3 nucleotides are TGTGCCAGCAGCTCCTCGGCCGTGAACACTGAAGCTTTCTTT. Translation gives CASSSSAVNTEAFF.